This T cell receptor (beta chain) originates from a study of technical replicates of blood from a few donors. Germline V lookup: CDR1 MNHNY, CDR2 SVGAGI (reference sequence). Trimming took 7 bases from V and 0 from J, leaving 15 bases between them. The CDR3 is 15 residues long. Libraries were prepared by immunoSEQ multiplex PCR; TCRdb keeps only in-frame clonotypes and omits some of them. The table records about 6,900 clones, around 96% of them present only once. The chain links TRBV6-6 to TRBJ2-5; D is possibly TRBD1 (6 bases). The TCR comes from a human donor in good health. The sequenced material came from PBMCs. CDR3 region: CASTLSGVNQETQYF. CDR3 nucleotide sequence: TGTGCCAGCACCCTATCAGGGGTGAACCAAGAGACCCAGTACTTC.